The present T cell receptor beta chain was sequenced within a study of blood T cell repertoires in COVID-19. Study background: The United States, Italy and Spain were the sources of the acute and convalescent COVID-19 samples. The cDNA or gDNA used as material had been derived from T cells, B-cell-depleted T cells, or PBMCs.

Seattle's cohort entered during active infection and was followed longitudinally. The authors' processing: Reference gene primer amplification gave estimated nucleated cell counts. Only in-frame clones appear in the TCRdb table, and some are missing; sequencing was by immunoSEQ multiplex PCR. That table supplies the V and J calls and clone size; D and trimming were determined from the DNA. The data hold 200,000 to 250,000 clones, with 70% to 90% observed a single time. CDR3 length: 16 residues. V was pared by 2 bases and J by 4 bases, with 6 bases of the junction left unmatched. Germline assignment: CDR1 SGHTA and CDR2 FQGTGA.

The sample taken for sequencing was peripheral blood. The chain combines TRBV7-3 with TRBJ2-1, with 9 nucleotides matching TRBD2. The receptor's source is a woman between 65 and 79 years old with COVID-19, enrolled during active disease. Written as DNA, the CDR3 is TGTGCCAGCAGCTTACGTAGCGGGGGTAAATACAATGAGCAGTTCTTC. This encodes CASSLRSGGKYNEQFF.